The rows below give T cell receptor beta chains drawn from one sample of a study of T cell responses to AZD1222 COVID-19 vaccine. TCRdb's copy holds only in-frame clones and misses some; the assay was immunoSEQ multiplex PCR. The sample contains about 130,000 clones, 92% of which appear only once. Sequencing was performed on peripheral blood, taken 28 days after the second AZD1222 dose. The receptors derive from an adult who received the AZD1222 COVID-19 vaccine. The CDR3 runs from the conserved cysteine through the conserved F or W. The order of the fields is CDR3 protein, CDR3 DNA, clone size, V gene, D gene, J gene. A D gene is named only where the DNA matches it firmly. A clone size is listed for some rows: how often the clone was seen (once, few, many), or a class if it is expanded.

CASSFWTGGNEQFF,TGTGCCAGCAGCTTCTGGACAGGGGGCAATGAGCAGTTCTTC,NA,TRBV7-9,TRBD1,TRBJ2-1
CASSHPAANTGELFF,TGTGCCAGCAGCCACCCTGCAGCGAACACCGGGGAGCTGTTTTTT,once,TRBV4-2,NA,TRBJ2-2
CATSESGGRQETQYF,TGTGCCACCAGTGAATCAGGGGGCCGACAAGAGACCCAGTACTTC,NA,TRBV24-1,TRBD1,TRBJ2-5
CSASRSTDTQYF,TGCAGTGCAAGTAGGAGCACAGATACGCAGTATTTT,NA,TRBV20-1,NA,TRBJ2-3
CASSFGPGTYEQYF,TGTGCCAGCAGCTTTGGGCCAGGGACGTACGAGCAGTACTTC,NA,TRBV7-2,NA,TRBJ2-7
CASSPLREQFF,TGTGCCAGCAGCCCGTTGCGGGAGCAGTTCTTC,NA,TRBV3-1/TRBV3-2,NA,TRBJ2-1
CASGLRGGNTYEQYF,TGTGCCAGTGGACTCAGGGGGGGGAATACCTACGAGCAGTACTTC,once,TRBV19,NA,TRBJ2-7
CASSVRQVPSTDTQYF,TGTGCCAGCAGTGTTCGACAGGTTCCTAGCACAGATACGCAGTATTTT,NA,TRBV28,NA,TRBJ2-3
CSAREEKLFF,TGCAGTGCTAGAGAGGAAAAACTGTTTTTT,NA,TRBV20-1,NA,TRBJ1-4
CASSKTSGYYNEQFF,TGTGCCAGCAGCAAGACTAGCGGGTACTACAATGAGCAGTTCTTC,NA,TRBV28,TRBD2,TRBJ2-1
CASSRSGESYTF,TGTGCCAGCAGTCGCTCCGGAGAGAGCTACACCTTC,NA,TRBV28,NA,TRBJ1-2
CASSLQGPVLSGELFF,TGTGCCAGCAGCTTGCAAGGGCCTGTCTTATCCGGGGAGCTGTTTTTT,NA,TRBV5-6,NA,TRBJ2-2
CASSLRGEGAGNQPQHF,TGTGCCAGCAGCTTGCGCGGTGAGGGGGCAGGTAATCAGCCCCAGCATTTT,NA,TRBV11-2,TRBD1,TRBJ1-5
CASSLGTGKNQPQHF,TGTGCCAGCAGCCTCGGGACAGGGAAGAATCAGCCCCAGCATTTT,NA,TRBV3-1/TRBV3-2,TRBD1,TRBJ1-5
CASKGQGNMNTEAFF,TGTGCCAGTAAGGGACAGGGAAACATGAACACTGAAGCTTTCTTT,NA,TRBV19,TRBD1,TRBJ1-1
CASSLGPGQEGTEAFF,TGCGCCAGCAGCTTGGGCCCGGGGCAAGAGGGCACTGAAGCTTTCTTT,NA,TRBV5-1,NA,TRBJ1-1
CAIRGDRGNTEAFF,TGTGCCATCAGGGGGGACAGGGGAAACACTGAAGCTTTCTTT,NA,TRBV10-3,TRBD1,TRBJ1-1
CASSPNQGTGNTIYF,TGTGCCAGCAGCCCCAACCAGGGCACTGGAAACACCATATATTTT,NA,TRBV11-2,NA,TRBJ1-3
CASSSRQRDYGYTF,TGTGCCAGTAGTTCCCGACAGAGAGACTATGGCTACACCTTC,NA,TRBV19,NA,TRBJ1-2
CASSPSGGKLNQPQHF,TGTGCCAGTAGTCCCTCAGGGGGCAAATTGAATCAGCCCCAGCATTTT,NA,TRBV19,TRBD1,TRBJ1-5
CASSTQGLLYGYTF,TGTGCCAGCAGTACGCAGGGGCTACTCTATGGCTACACCTTC,NA,TRBV27,NA,TRBJ1-2
CSARAAGYTF,TGCAGTGCTAGGGCTGCCGGCTACACCTTC,few,TRBV20-1,NA,TRBJ1-2
CASSLGDRGLQTQYF,TGCGCCAGCAGCTTGGGGGACAGGGGGCTGCAGACCCAGTACTTC,NA,TRBV5-1,TRBD1,TRBJ2-5
CASSEDSYGYTF,TGTGCCAGCAGTGAGGACAGCTATGGCTACACCTTC,NA,TRBV2,NA,TRBJ1-2
CASRFTGTGYEQYF,TGTGCCAGCAGATTCACCGGGACAGGTTACGAGCAGTACTTC,NA,TRBV6-5,TRBD1,TRBJ2-7
CASSGGTSGPYEQYF,TGTGCCAGCAGCGGTGGGACTAGCGGTCCTTACGAGCAGTACTTC,NA,TRBV5-4,TRBD2,TRBJ2-7
CASSGATNEKLFF,TGTGCCAGTAGTGGGGCAACTAATGAAAAACTGTTTTTT,NA,TRBV19,NA,TRBJ1-4
CASKNRLAGVETQYF,TGTGCCAGCAAAAACCGACTAGCGGGAGTAGAGACCCAGTACTTC,NA,TRBV28,TRBD2,TRBJ2-5
CASSQGETLAYGYTF,TGTGCCAGCAGCCAAGGGGAGACGCTAGCCTATGGCTACACCTTC,NA,TRBV4-2,NA,TRBJ1-2
CASRSSSSGANVLTF,TGTGCCAGTAGAAGTAGCTCCTCTGGGGCCAACGTCCTGACTTTC,NA,TRBV19,NA,TRBJ2-6
CASSLGGRAGTQYF,TGTGCCAGCAGCTTAGGAGGAAGGGCCGGGACCCAGTACTTC,NA,TRBV11-3,NA,TRBJ2-5
CASSEVIGTWEQFF,TGCGCCAGCAGTGAGGTAATAGGGACATGGGAGCAGTTCTTC,NA,TRBV10-1,NA,TRBJ2-1
CASSPSQGAAGNTIYF,TGTGCCAGCTCACCAAGCCAGGGGGCGGCTGGAAACACCATATATTTT,NA,TRBV18,TRBD1,TRBJ1-3